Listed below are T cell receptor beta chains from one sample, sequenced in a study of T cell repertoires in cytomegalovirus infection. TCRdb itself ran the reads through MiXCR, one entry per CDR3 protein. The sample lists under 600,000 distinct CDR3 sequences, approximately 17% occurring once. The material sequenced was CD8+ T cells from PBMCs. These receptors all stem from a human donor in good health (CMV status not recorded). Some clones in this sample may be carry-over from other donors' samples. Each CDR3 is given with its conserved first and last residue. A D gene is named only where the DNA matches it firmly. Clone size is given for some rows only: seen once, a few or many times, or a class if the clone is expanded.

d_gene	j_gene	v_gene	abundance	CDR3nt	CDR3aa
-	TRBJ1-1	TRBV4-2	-	TGTGCCAGCAGCAAAACGGGACAACCGGTGAACACTGAAGCTTTCTTT	CASSKTGQPVNTEAFF
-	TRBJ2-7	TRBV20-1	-	TGCAGTGCTAGCCCAGGGACTGTCGACGAGCAGTACTTC	CSASPGTVDEQYF
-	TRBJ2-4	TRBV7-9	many	TGTGCCAGCAGCAACCCCCAAGACGGCACAGGCCGAGATCTAGCCAAAAACATTCAGTACTTC	CASSNPQDGTGRDLAKNIQYF
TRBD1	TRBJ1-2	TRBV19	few	TGTGCCAGTAGTATATATACAGGGGGCGACTATGGCTACACCTTC	CASSIYTGGDYGYTF
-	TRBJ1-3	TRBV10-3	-	TGTGCCTTGGCGATTGGAAACACCATATATTTT	CALAIGNTIYF
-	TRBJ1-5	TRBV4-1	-	TGCGCCAGCAGCCAAGCCTTGAGCAATCAGCCCCAGCATTTT	CASSQALSNQPQHF
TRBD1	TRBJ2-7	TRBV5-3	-	TGTGCCAGCAGCAATGACGACAGGGCCTTCTCCTACGAGCAGTACTTC	CASSNDDRAFSYEQYF
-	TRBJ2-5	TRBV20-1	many	TGCAGTGCTAGAGCCCCGTGGGCAGGCCCCAGAGGGGAGACCCAGTACTTC	CSARAPWAGPRGETQYF
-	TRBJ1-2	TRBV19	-	TGTGCCACCGAGGAGGCAGGGCTCCGTCATGGCTACACCTTC	CATEEAGLRHGYTF
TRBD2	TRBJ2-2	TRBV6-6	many	TGTGCCAGCAGTTACTCGGTCCAACTAGCGGGACTTACTCGCGCGAACACCGGGGAGCTGTTTTTT	CASSYSVQLAGLTRANTGELFF
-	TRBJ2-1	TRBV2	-	TGTGCCAGCTGGGGAAACAATGAGCAGTTCTTC	CASWGNNEQFF
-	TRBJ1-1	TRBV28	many	TGTGCCAGCACTCCCTGGGGGTCTGAAGCTTTCTTT	CASTPWGSEAFF
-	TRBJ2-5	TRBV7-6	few	TGTGCCAGCAGCTTAGCGTACAACCAAGAGACCCAGTACTTC	CASSLAYNQETQYF
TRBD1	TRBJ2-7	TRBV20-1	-	TGCAGTGCTGGGGGCCCGGGACAGGGGGCCCTAGAGCAGTACTTC	CSAGGPGQGALEQYF
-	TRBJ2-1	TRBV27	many	TGTGCCAGCAGTTTTAGGGGGTCTTACAATGAGCAGTTCTTC	CASSFRGSYNEQFF
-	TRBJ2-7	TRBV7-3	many	TGTGCCAGCAGCTTAATCGGGGATAAAGGAGAGCAGTACTTC	CASSLIGDKGEQYF
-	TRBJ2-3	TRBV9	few	TGTGCCAGCAGCGACGGGACCAGCACAGATACGCAGTATTTT	CASSDGTSTDTQYF
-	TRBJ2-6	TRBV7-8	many	TGTGCCAGCAGCTCAGGGCCTGGGGCCAACGTCCTGACTTTC	CASSSGPGANVLTF
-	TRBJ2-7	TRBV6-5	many	TGTGCCAGCAGTTACTCTGCGGGCGAGCAGTACTTC	CASSYSAGEQYF
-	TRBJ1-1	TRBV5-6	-	TGTGCCAGCAGCTTAATGGAAACCGCTGAAGCTTTCTTT	CASSLMETAEAFF
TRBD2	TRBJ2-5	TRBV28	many	TGTGCCAGCAGTCCCGGGACTAGCGGGAGGGCGGTCGAGACCCAGTACTTC	CASSPGTSGRAVETQYF
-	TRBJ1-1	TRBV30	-	TGTGCCTGGAGTGTACAAGGGTGGGAGGGAGGCACTGAAGCTTTCTTT	CAWSVQGWEGGTEAFF
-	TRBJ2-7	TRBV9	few	TGTGCCAGCAGCCCACGAGAGGGTTCCTACGAGCAGTACTTC	CASSPREGSYEQYF
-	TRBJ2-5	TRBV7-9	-	TGTGCCAGCAGCTTTAGGAGGGGTACCTCAGAGACCCAGTACTTC	CASSFRRGTSETQYF
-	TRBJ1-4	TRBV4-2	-	TGTGCCAGCAGCCAAGCACAAGGACAGCTAGCTAATGAAAAACTGTTTTTT	CASSQAQGQLANEKLFF
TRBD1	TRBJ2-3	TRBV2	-	TGTGCCAGCAGTGAAGCAGTTAAAGGGGGCTGGAGAGATACGCAGTATTTT	CASSEAVKGGWRDTQYF
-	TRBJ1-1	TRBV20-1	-	TGCAGTGCTAGAGCTCTACTTAATCGGACCACTGAAGCTTTCTTT	CSARALLNRTTEAFF
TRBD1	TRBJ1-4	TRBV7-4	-	TGTGCCAGCAGACCTACAGGGGGCGGGACTAATGAAAAACTGTTTTTT	CASRPTGGGTNEKLFF
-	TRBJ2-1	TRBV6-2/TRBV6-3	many	TGTGCCAGCAGTTACTCATTACTAGCAAACTACAATGAGCAGTTCTTC	CASSYSLLANYNEQFF
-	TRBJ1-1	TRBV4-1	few	TGCGCCAGCAGCCAAGCGACAGAAAACACTGAAGCTTTCTTT	CASSQATENTEAFF
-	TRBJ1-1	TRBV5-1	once	TGCGCCAGCATCGGGGGACCCAAAGGCGGCACTGAAGCTTTCTTT	CASIGGPKGGTEAFF
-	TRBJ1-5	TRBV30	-	TGTGCCTCTAAGGACGGCGGCAATCAGCCCCAGCATTTT	CASKDGGNQPQHF
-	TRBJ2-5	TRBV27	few	TGTGCCAGCAGTTTATTGACGGAACAAGAGACCCAGTACTTC	CASSLLTEQETQYF
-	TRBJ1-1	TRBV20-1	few	TGCAGTGCTCGGGACCCCGGACAAGGGGCAGCCCCGAACACTGAAGCTTTCTTT	CSARDPGQGAAPNTEAFF
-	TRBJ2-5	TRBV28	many	TGTGCCAGCAGTTTACTCCAGGAGGTGCAAGAGACCCAGTACTTC	CASSLLQEVQETQYF
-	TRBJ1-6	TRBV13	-	TGTGCCAGCAGCTTTGAGGGTTCACCCCTCCACTTT	CASSFEGSPLHF
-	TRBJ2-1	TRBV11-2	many	TGTGCCAGCAGCTACTTAGGCGTGGACGAATACAATGAGCAGTTCTTC	CASSYLGVDEYNEQFF
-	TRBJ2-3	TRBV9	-	TGTGCCAGCAGCCTCCAGGCCACAGATACGCAGTATTTT	CASSLQATDTQYF
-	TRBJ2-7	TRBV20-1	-	TGCAGTGCTAGAGGTGTAGGGGCAGTTATTTCCTACGAGCAGTACTTC	CSARGVGAVISYEQYF
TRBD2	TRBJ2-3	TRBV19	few	TGTGCCACGGGGACTAGCGGATTCACAGATACGCAGTATTTT	CATGTSGFTDTQYF
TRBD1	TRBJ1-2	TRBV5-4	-	TGTGCCAGCAGCAGAGTTATGGACAGGGGCTATGGCTACACCTTC	CASSRVMDRGYGYTF
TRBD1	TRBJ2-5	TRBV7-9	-	TGTGCCAGCAGCTCCAGACAGGGGGCGGTGGAGACCCAGTACTTC	CASSSRQGAVETQYF
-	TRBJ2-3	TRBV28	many	TGTGCCAGCAGTTTAGTGGAGACTTCCACAGATACGCAGTATTTT	CASSLVETSTDTQYF
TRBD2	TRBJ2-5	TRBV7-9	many	TGTGCCAGCCTCCGCTCAGGAGCGGGGGAGACCCAGTACTTC	CASLRSGAGETQYF
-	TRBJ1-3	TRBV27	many	TGTGCCAGCAGTCCCGGGTTCACTGGAAACACCATATATTTT	CASSPGFTGNTIYF
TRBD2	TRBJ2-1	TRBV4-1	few	TGCGCCAGCAGCCCCCGCTTTAGCGGGAGCTCCTACAATGAGCAGTTCTTC	CASSPRFSGSSYNEQFF
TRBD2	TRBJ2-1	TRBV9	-	TGTGCCAGCAGTTTCAAGCGGGAAAACCCGGATTACAATGAGCAGTTCTTC	CASSFKRENPDYNEQFF
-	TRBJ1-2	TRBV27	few	TGTGCCAGCAGTTATCGCGGGGGAGGCGGCTACACCTTC	CASSYRGGGGYTF
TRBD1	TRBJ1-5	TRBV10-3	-	TGTGCCATCAGTGCGGTAGGGACAGGGGTTCAGCCCCAGCATTTT	CAISAVGTGVQPQHF